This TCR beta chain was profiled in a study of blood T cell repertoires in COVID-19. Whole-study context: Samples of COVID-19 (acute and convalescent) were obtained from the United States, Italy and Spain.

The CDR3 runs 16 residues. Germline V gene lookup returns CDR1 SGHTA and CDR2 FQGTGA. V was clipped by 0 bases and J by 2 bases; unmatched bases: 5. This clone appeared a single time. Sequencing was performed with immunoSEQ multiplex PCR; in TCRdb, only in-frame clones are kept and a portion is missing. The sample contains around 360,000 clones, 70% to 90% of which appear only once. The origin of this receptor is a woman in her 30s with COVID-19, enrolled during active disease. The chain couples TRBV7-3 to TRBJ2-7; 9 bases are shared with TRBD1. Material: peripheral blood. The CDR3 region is CASSLTAGTGTYEQYF. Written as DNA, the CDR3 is TGTGCCAGCAGCTTAACAGCGGGGACAGGGACCTACGAGCAGTACTTC.